Listed here are 25 T cell receptor beta chains from one sample, sequenced in a study of CXCR3-negative and CXCR3-positive naive CD8 T cells. Overall study findings and caveats: Naive cells that were CXCR3-positive had more hydrophobic TRB CDR3s (compared with CXCR3-negative naive cells).

5' RACE with UMI labels generated the TRB cDNA libraries. Reprocessing the 5' RACE reads, TCRdb reports a single entry for every CDR3 protein and omits DNA. The listing contains 150,000 or so distinct CDR3 sequences. Their antigens remain unidentified. The specimen sequenced was naive CXCR3+ CD8+ T cells from blood. Specified subset: CD45RO-CCR7+CD27+CD95- naive CD8+ T cells expressing CXCR3 (TNR3+). These receptors came from a human donor in good health. Some clones in this sample may be carry-over from other donors' samples.

The chain is built from TRBV2 and TRBJ2-2; TCRdb selects TRBD1, and the lack of DNA leaves this call unchecked. Germline V gene sequence: CDR1 SNHLY, CDR2 FYNNEI. The CDR3 has 15 residues. This chain's CDR3 is CASSPGTGGSGELFF.

The chain couples TRBV28 to TRBJ1-4. Germline V gene data show CDR1 as MDHEN and CDR2 as SYDVKM. The CDR3 contains 15 residues. This CDR3 reads CASGTLDSPNEKLFF.

CDR3 amino acids: CASSEAEAGDLYEQYF. The rearrangement joins TRBV2 to TRBJ2-7; TCRdb gives TRBD2 as the D gene, but with no DNA this cannot be confirmed. Per germline, CDR1 SNHLY and CDR2 FYNNEI. The CDR3 has 16 residues.

The gene calls are TRBV7-8 and TRBJ2-1; as DNA is missing, the TRBD2 call by TCRdb cannot be tested. This CDR3 comprises 16 residues. Germline-derived CDR1 and CDR2 are SGHVS and FQNEAQ. The chain's CDR3 is CASSLARAGGPNEQFF.

The rearrangement uses TRBV29-1 and TRBJ2-7. Germline CDR1 is SQVTM and CDR2 is ANQGSEA. This CDR3 has 12 residues. The CDR3 spells CSVEDRAYEQYF.

The chain couples TRBV20-1 to TRBJ2-7; the TCRdb call, TRBD2, lacks DNA for checking. The CDR3 is 15 residues long. Germline CDR1 DFQATT, CDR2 SNEGSKA (reference sequence). CDR3 sequence reads: CSARGLAGQTYEQYF.

The CDR3 loop is CASSTGTSGYEQYF. This chain connects TRBV7-9 to TRBJ2-7; TCRdb's D call, TRBD2, is unchecked because there is no DNA. This CDR3 contains 14 residues. The germline CDR1 and CDR2 sequences are SEHNR and FQNEAQ (reference sequence).

The V and J genes are TRBV29-1 and TRBJ2-1; TCRdb proposes TRBD2, but this gene call is untestable without DNA. This CDR3 has 15 amino acids. Germline CDR1 SQVTM, CDR2 ANQGSEA. The CDR3: CSATGAGGSYNEQFF.

The V gene is TRBV20-1, the J gene TRBJ2-1. This CDR3 is built from 15 residues. Germline CDR1 and CDR2: DFQATT and SNEGSKA (reference sequence). The CDR3 is CSARAANYFYNEQLF.

This chain connects TRBV6-5 to TRBJ2-5; the TRBD2 assignment by TCRdb is unverifiable without DNA. CDR1 is MNHEY, CDR2 SVGAGI, per germline. The CDR3 is 16 amino acids. This CDR3 is CASSNSLAIFQETQYF.

The chain uses TRBV29-1 and TRBJ1-3. CDR3 size: 11 residues. Germline V lookup: CDR1 SQVTM, CDR2 ANQGSEA. CDR3 region: CSVPDGNTIYF.

CDR3 residues: CASSLTGGFSNQPQHF. V usage is TRBV7-6 and J usage is TRBJ1-5; with no DNA, the TCRdb D assignment of TRBD1 cannot be verified. Germline-derived CDR1 and CDR2 are SGHVS and FNYEAQ. The length of the CDR3 is 16 residues.

This chain connects TRBV28 to TRBJ2-7; TCRdb's D call of TRBD2 is untestable without DNA. Germline V CDR1 and CDR2: MDHEN, SYDVKM. The CDR3 length is 16 residues. The CDR3: CASSLMGLAGVHEQYF.

This chain joins TRBV9 and TRBJ2-1; the D call of TRBD1 rests on TCRdb alone, since no DNA is present to check it. From germline, CDR1 is SGDLS and CDR2 YYNGEE. This CDR3 has 17 amino acids. Here the CDR3 reads CASSAGGGRVVYNEQFF.

The V gene is TRBV6-2 or TRBV6-3, the J gene TRBJ2-5. The CDR3 has 15 residues. Germline V gives CDR1 MNHEY, CDR2 SVGEGT. The CDR3 reads CASSYIGGTKRTQYF.

V gene TRBV5-1 combines with J gene TRBJ1-6; lacking DNA, the TRBD1 call made by TCRdb goes unchecked. The CDR3 runs 15 residues. CDR1 and CDR2 from the germline V gene are SGHRS and YFSETQ. CDR3: CASRKEDRGNSPLHF.

The V call is TRBV4-3, the J call TRBJ2-7. Germline CDR1 reads LGHNA; CDR2 reads YSLEER. The CDR3 has 14 amino acids. CDR3 in amino acids: CASSQERGNYEQYF.

The chain carries TRBV7-9 and TRBJ1-2; TCRdb indicates TRBD1, and absent DNA this call remains unverified. CDR1 is SEHNR, CDR2 FQNEAQ, per germline (reference sequence). The length of the CDR3 is 13 residues. This CDR3 is CASRGTGGFGYTF.

V and J are TRBV28 and TRBJ1-6; no DNA is available, so the TRBD1 call from TCRdb remains unchecked. Germline CDR1 is MDHEN and CDR2 is SYDVKM. The CDR3 spans 15 residues. The CDR3 spells CASSLADRGNSPLHF.

The chain recombines TRBV7-9 with TRBJ1-2. The germline gives CDR1 SEHNR, CDR2 FQNEAQ (reference sequence). The CDR3 is made up of 11 amino acids. The CDR3 loop is CASSLSDGYTF.

The chain joins TRBV28 to TRBJ2-7; the TCRdb D gene call, TRBD1, has no DNA to confirm it. Germline CDR1 is MDHEN and CDR2 is SYDVKM. This CDR3 spans 15 amino acids. This CDR3 is CASSGDSASSYEQYF. The variable domain in full, completed from reference TRBV28 and TRBJ2-7, reads DVKVTQSSRYLVKRTGEKVFLECVQDMDHENMFWYRQDPGLGLRLIYFSYDVKMKEKGDIPEGYSVSREKKERFSLILESASTNQTSMYLCASSGDSASSYEQYFGPGTRLTVT.

This chain joins TRBV29-1 and TRBJ2-1; the TCRdb D gene call, TRBD1, has no DNA to confirm it. Germline CDR1 is SQVTM and CDR2 is ANQGSEA. The CDR3 runs 12 residues. The chain's CDR3 is CSVLTGTAEQFF.

This chain uses TRBV28 with TRBJ2-7; with no DNA, the TCRdb D assignment of TRBD1 cannot be verified. Germline V gene lookup returns CDR1 MDHEN and CDR2 SYDVKM. The CDR3 extends over 12 amino acids. The CDR3 region is CASSPPPRMKYF. Using reference TRBV28 and TRBJ2-7 for the parts outside the CDR3, the full variable domain is DVKVTQSSRYLVKRTGEKVFLECVQDMDHENMFWYRQDPGLGLRLIYFSYDVKMKEKGDIPEGYSVSREKKERFSLILESASTNQTSMYLCASSPPPRMKYFGPGTRLTVT.

This chain links TRBV12-3 or TRBV12-4 with TRBJ2-7; with no DNA, the TCRdb D assignment of TRBD2 cannot be verified. The CDR3 loop spans 16 amino acids. CDR3: CASSRTNPGLVYEQYF.

This sequence joins TRBV10-1 and TRBJ2-5; lacking DNA, the TRBD2 call made by TCRdb goes unchecked. This CDR3 region has 14 residues. Looked up from germline, CDR1 is WNHNN and CDR2 is SYGVQD (reference sequence). This chain's CDR3 is CASSKGLAEETQYF.